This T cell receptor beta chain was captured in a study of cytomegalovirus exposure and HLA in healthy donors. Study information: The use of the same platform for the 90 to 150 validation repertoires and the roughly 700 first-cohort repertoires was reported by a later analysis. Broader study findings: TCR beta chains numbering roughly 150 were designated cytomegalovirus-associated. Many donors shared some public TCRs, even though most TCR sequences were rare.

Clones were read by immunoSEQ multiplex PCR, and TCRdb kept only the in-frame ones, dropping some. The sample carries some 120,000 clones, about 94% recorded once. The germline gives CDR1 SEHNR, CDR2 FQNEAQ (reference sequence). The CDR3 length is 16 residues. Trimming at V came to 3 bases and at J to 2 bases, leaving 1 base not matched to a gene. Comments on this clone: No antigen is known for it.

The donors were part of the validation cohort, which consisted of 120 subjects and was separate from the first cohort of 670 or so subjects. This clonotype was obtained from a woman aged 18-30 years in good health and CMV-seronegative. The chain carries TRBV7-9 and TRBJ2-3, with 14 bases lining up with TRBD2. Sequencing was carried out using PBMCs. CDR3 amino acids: CASSLTSGRATDTQYF. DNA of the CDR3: TGTGCCAGCAGCTTGACTAGCGGGAGGGCCACAGATACGCAGTATTTT.